A single sample gave rise to the 8 T cell receptor beta chains below, sequenced in a study of control samples from healthy donors and cancer patients. Sequencing used immunoSEQ multiplex PCR; TCRdb keeps in-frame clones, though not all of them. The repertoire consists of 60,000 to 80,000 clones, with roughly nine tenths occurring once and the leading ten covering 4%. Sample: blood. These receptors came from a woman aged 45-60 years in good health.

The sample holds one count of this clone. This rearrangement joins TRBV12-3 or TRBV12-4 to TRBJ2-7, with 8 bases fitting TRBD1. The V segment lost 9 bases and the J segment 4 bases; nucleotides outside the gene matches: 8. The CDR3 is 13 amino acids. The DNA of the CDR3 is TGTGCCAGTCAGCAGGGGGCGCGGTACGAGCAGTACTTC. Translation: CASQQGARYEQYF.

The CDR3 here is CASRRDRGRPEAFF. The CDR3 nucleotides are TGTGCCAGCAGGAGGGACAGGGGGCGCCCTGAAGCTTTCTTT. The rearrangement links TRBV11-2 to TRBJ1-1; 12 bases map to TRBD1. The germline gives CDR1 SGHAT, CDR2 FQNNGV. The V and J ends lost 6 bases and 6 bases, in that order; junction bases with no gene match: 5. CDR3 length: 14 amino acids.

As for this clone: Additional DNA sequences in this sample encode the identical CDR3. The chain joins TRBV9 to TRBJ2-7; TRBD1 aligns across 7 bases. The CDR3 spans 14 residues. Germline trimming cut 0 bases from V and 3 bases from J; bases unmatched to any gene: 3. Germline V gene sequence: CDR1 SGDLS, CDR2 YYNGEE. CDR3 in amino acids: CASSVEQGSYEQYF. The CDR3 coding sequence is TGTGCCAGCAGCGTAGAACAGGGGAGCTACGAGCAGTACTTC.

The chain uses TRBV28 and TRBJ2-7, with 7 bases that match TRBD1. After removal of 5 bases from V and 3 bases from J, the junction contained 7 bases not matched to a gene. This CDR3 contains 14 residues. Germline loops: CDR1 MDHEN, CDR2 SYDVKM. CDR3: CASSPVRGFYEQYF. The CDR3 region has the DNA TGTGCCAGCAGTCCCGTCAGGGGGTTCTACGAGCAGTACTTC.

This chain joins TRBV10-2 and TRBJ2-4; D perhaps matches TRBD1 (5 bases). The CDR3 is 15 residues long. V lost 6 bases and J lost 2, with 14 bases in between. Germline V gene data show CDR1 as WSHSY and CDR2 as SAAADI. DNA of the CDR3: TGCGCCAGCAGGGAAACCCTGGGGCCCAAAAACATTCAGTACTTC. Translating gives CASRETLGPKNIQYF.

This clone appeared a few times. The chain carries TRBV10-2 and TRBJ2-1, with 11 nucleotides matching TRBD2. Germline lookup yields CDR1 WSHSY and CDR2 SAAADI. V lost 6 bases, J lost 6 bases, and 7 bases stayed unmatched. The CDR3 is made up of 15 amino acids. CDR3 sequence reads: CASSGGLAATNEQFF. For the CDR3, the DNA is TGCGCCAGCAGCGGGGGACTAGCGGCTACCAATGAGCAGTTCTTC.

V is TRBV15 and J is TRBJ2-5; a possible D gene is TRBD1 (5 bases). V lost 3 bases and J 0 bases, leaving 14 bases between the germline ends. Germline CDR1 and CDR2: LNHNV and YYDKDF (reference sequence). This CDR3 has 16 amino acids. CDR3 in amino acids: CATSRTGRAYQETQYF. CDR3 DNA sequence: TGTGCCACCAGCAGGACGGGCAGGGCCTACCAAGAGACCCAGTACTTC.

The chain uses TRBV13 and TRBJ1-4, with 7 bases fitting TRBD1. V lost 0 bases and J lost 6; bases outside the gene matches: 1. The germline V gene encodes CDR1 PRHDT and CDR2 FYEKMQ (reference sequence). The CDR3 spans 14 residues. CDR3 nucleotide sequence: TGTGCCAGCAGCTTAGGTACAGGGGATGAAAAACTGTTTTTT. Its translation: CASSLGTGDEKLFF.